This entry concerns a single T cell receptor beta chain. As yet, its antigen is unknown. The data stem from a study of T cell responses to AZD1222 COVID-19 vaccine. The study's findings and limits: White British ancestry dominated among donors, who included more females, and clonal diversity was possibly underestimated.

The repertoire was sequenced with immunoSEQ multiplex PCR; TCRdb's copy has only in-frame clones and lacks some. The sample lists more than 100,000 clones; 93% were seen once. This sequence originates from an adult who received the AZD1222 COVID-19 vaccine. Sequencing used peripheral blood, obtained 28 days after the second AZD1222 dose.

CDR3 protein: CASSPGQRGDQETQYF. Here the CDR3 DNA reads TGCGCCAGCAGCCCCGGGCAGCGGGGGGACCAAGAGACCCAGTACTTC. The chain has TRBV5-1 and TRBJ2-5, with TRBD2 identical over 9 bases. The length of the CDR3 is 16 residues. V trimming: 4 bases; J trimming: 0 bases; junction bases outside the gene matches: 7. The germline gives CDR1 SGHRS, CDR2 YFSETQ. Looking up the rest from reference TRBV5-1 and TRBJ2-5 gives the full variable domain: KAGVTQTPRYLIKTRGQQVTLSCSPISGHRSVSWYQQTPGQGLQFLFEYFSETQRNKGNFPGRFSGRQFSNSRSEMNVSTLELGDSALYLCASSPGQRGDQETQYFGPGTRLLVL.